Sequencing of this T cell receptor (beta chain) was carried out in a study of identical twins. As concerns this clonotype: Its antigen is currently unknown.

Via MiXCR, TCRdb re-called the 5' RACE reads, giving one row per CDR3 protein. The sample includes hundreds of thousands of distinct CDR3 sequences, roughly 8.6% of them seen just once. V trimming: 4 bases; J trimming: 4 bases; junction bases outside the gene matches: 4. Germline-derived CDR1 and CDR2 are DFQATT and SNEGSKA (reference sequence). The CDR3 extends over 13 amino acids. Overall study findings and caveats: Cord blood beta clonotypes that were abundant carried fewer insertions, and memory repertoires showed no such trend.

Everyone who donated was a healthy Caucasian. These data were also filed under a second study, of yellow fever vaccine responses in identical twins.

This clonotype originated in a woman aged 18-35 years in good health. The chain is built from TRBV20-1 and TRBJ2-5, with 9 bases aligning to TRBD2. The specimen sequenced was memory (CD45RO+) T cells sorted from blood. CDR3 residues: CSAIVAGVETQYF. CDR3 nucleotides: TGCAGTGCTATAGTAGCGGGGGTAGAGACCCAGTACTTC.